Listed below are T cell receptor beta chains from one sample, sequenced in a study of CD8 T cells in Susac syndrome. One entry per CDR3 protein results from TCRdb running MiXCR on the immunoSEQ multiplex PCR reads. The data hold roughly 200,000 distinct CDR3 sequences, with 95% observed a single time. Material for sequencing was CD4+ T cells from PBMCs. These receptors were obtained from a human donor in good health. Each CDR3 is given without its conserved first and last residue. Each record gives: V gene, CDR3 protein.

>TRBV29-1
SVDVTQY
>TRBV7-9
ASSPTGETQY
>TRBV19
ASTEAGTEWSYT
>TRBV20-1
SAIAGVDETQY
>TRBV20-1
SATDGGQRSTDTQY
>TRBV5-1
ASSFEGQGNSPLH
>TRBV5-6
ASSPGRAGGYT
>TRBV7-2
ASSLEGLRYEQY
>TRBV20-1
SAVQGAQETQY
>TRBV25-1
ASSEEGIQETQY
>TRBV29-1
SASRGVTTDTQY
>TRBV9
ASTSHPGNSGGGYGYT
>TRBV29-1
SVGESGTVYGYT
>TRBV5-1
ASTGAPSSYNSPLH
>TRBV3-1
ASSTEYETQY
>TRBV19
ASSTGRLSGANVLT
>TRBV7-9
ASSLLSDQPQH
>TRBV9
ASSWGKQETQY
>TRBV6-6
ASKTGGGQPQH
>TRBV5-6
ASSIGTLNTEAF
>TRBV20-1
SARDWNGAYNEQF
>TRBV20-1
SARRQWNQPQH
>TRBV5-4
ASSSDGNKNIQY
>TRBV9
ASSVGGGPSTDTQY
>TRBV7-9
ATSTRVFYGYT
>TRBV19
ASSNSGGAEETQY
>TRBV29-1
SVRDRGVGSGNTIY
>TRBV4-3
ASSQAGGFEELF
>TRBV20-1
SARAGAADTQY
>TRBV7-9
ASSLDTGRTEAF
>TRBV3-1
ASSQRGSETQY
>TRBV7-2
ASTRTRDTGELF
>TRBV6-4
ASSEQPTGELF
>TRBV19
ASSPQAGVQF
>TRBV27
ASRRFMGGNQPQH
>TRBV20-1
SAPGAYEQY
>TRBV27
ASSRQGSNQPQH
>TRBV5-6
ASSLEDTIY
>TRBV7-8
ASSLANTMNTEAF
>TRBV29-1
SVEGGGTFYNEQF
>TRBV12-3/TRBV12-4
ASSLISVHNEQF
>TRBV20-1
SPQGAEETQY
>TRBV29-1
SVRAGVPGELF
>TRBV20-1
SAFQGNTDTQY
>TRBV30
AWSVREQPQH
>TRBV29-1
SVAVSETQY
>TRBV27
ASSLGGGNQNIQY
>TRBV12-3/TRBV12-4
ASSQPPPNIQY
>TRBV5-1
ASSSLGGHNTEAF
>TRBV6-2/TRBV6-3
ASSRLAAQF
>TRBV20-1
SARPLRSTYNEQF
>TRBV20-1
SAVPGQGMDTQY